This note documents a single T cell receptor beta chain sequence. The entry originates in a study of technical replicates of blood from a handful of donors. The germline V gene encodes CDR1 MDHEN and CDR2 SYDVKM. The CDR3 covers 14 residues. Assay used: immunoSEQ multiplex PCR; TCRdb lists only in-frame clones, some missing. Of around 76,000 clones listed, around nine tenths are singletons. The rearrangement uses TRBV28 and TRBJ1-5; TRBD1 matches 9 bases. The origin of this receptor is a human donor in good health. Sample: T cells isolated from PBMCs. The CDR3 DNA follows: TGTGCTTCTCGACCGGGACAGGGATATCAGCCCCAGCATTTT. This translates into CASRPGQGYQPQHF.